Listed here are 32 T cell receptor beta chains from one sample, sequenced in a study of cytomegalovirus exposure and HLA in healthy donors. Amplification used 60 Vbeta primers and 13 Jbeta primers. TCRdb's copy holds only in-frame clones and misses some; the assay was immunoSEQ multiplex PCR. Altogether roughly 190,000 clones are present, about an eighth being singletons, with the ten largest covering about 7.8%. The specimen sequenced was PBMCs. Source of these receptors: a man in his forties or fifties in good health and CMV-seropositive.

This clone was seen more than once but under ten times. The CDR3 DNA is TGTGCCAGCAGTAAAGAGATCTCTAACGAGCAGTACTTC. Its protein product is CASSKEISNEQYF. V and J are TRBV2 and TRBJ2-7; D is uncertain. CDR1 is SNHLY, CDR2 FYNNEI, per germline. Trimming took 5 bases from V and 5 from J, leaving 13 bases between them. This CDR3 contains 13 residues.

Notes on this clone: An end of the junction does not agree with germline; a read error may underlie this. Additional DNA sequences in this sample encode the identical CDR3. V gene TRBV2 combines with J gene TRBJ1-4; the D gene is possibly TRBD1 (5 bases). Per germline, CDR1 SNHLY and CDR2 FYNNEI. The CDR3 is 15 residues long. In DNA, the CDR3 is TGTGCCAGCGCCTACGGAGGGACTGGCAACGAAAAGCTGTTTTTT. Its translation is CASAYGGTGNEKLFF. The entire variable domain, with the rest obtained from reference TRBV2 and TRBJ1-4, is as follows: EPEVTQTPSHQVTQMGQEVILRCVPISNHLYFYWYRQILGQKVEFLVSFYNNEISEKSEIFDDQFSVERPDGSNFTLKIRSTKLEDSAMYFCASAYGGTGNEKLFFGSGTQLSVL.

The chain links TRBV6-5 to TRBJ2-6; perhaps TRBD1 as D (5 bases). Trimming left V 9 bases short and J 1 base short, with 13 bases between. In germline, CDR1 is MNHEY, CDR2 SVGAGI. The CDR3 runs to 15 residues. The CDR3 region has the DNA TGTGCCAGTGCTTGGACACTGTCTGGGGCCAACGTCCTGACTTTC. Translating gives CASAWTLSGANVLTF.

CDR3 in amino acids: CASSSQRGPRTEAFF. In nucleotides, the CDR3 is TGTGCCAGCAGCTCCCAGAGGGGGCCGAGGACTGAAGCTTTCTTT. The chain joins TRBV11-2 to TRBJ1-1; TRBD1 matches at 7 bases. This CDR3 is 15 amino acids long. J was trimmed by 5 bases and V by 4 bases; bases with no gene match: 10. The germline V gene has CDR1 SGHAT and CDR2 FQNNGV.

This clone was detected a few times. This chain joins TRBV28 and TRBJ2-1; 8 nucleotides match TRBD2. J gave up 0 bases and V 6 bases, and 10 bases lay outside the gene matches. The germline V gene encodes CDR1 MDHEN and CDR2 SYDVKM. This CDR3 contains 17 residues. This CDR3 reads CASSPPAGARSYNEQFF. DNA of the CDR3: TGTGCCAGCAGCCCCCCAGCGGGGGCCCGCTCCTACAATGAGCAGTTCTTC.

The sample holds a few counts of this clone. The J gene is TRBJ1-2, the V gene TRBV28; D uncertain. Between the trimmed V and J ends, which lost 8 bases and 4 bases, there was a span of 8 bases. This CDR3 is built from 11 residues. The V gene's germline CDR1 is MDHEN and CDR2 SYDVKM. CDR3 DNA: TGTGCCAGCTTTGGGAGCTATGGCTACACCTTC. Translating it yields CASFGSYGYTF.

The rearrangement links TRBV5-1 to TRBJ1-2; D not certain. In germline, CDR1 is SGHRS, CDR2 YFSETQ. The V and J ends lost 0 bases and 8 bases respectively, with 20 bases between them. The CDR3 loop spans 16 amino acids. The CDR3 region is CASSLEYDGQTGGYTF. The CDR3 region has the DNA TGCGCCAGCAGCTTGGAGTACGATGGCCAAACGGGGGGCTACACCTTC.

This chain connects TRBV18 to TRBJ1-2, with D possibly TRBD1 on 5 matching bases. The CDR3 contains 12 residues. V was pared by 3 bases and J by 4 bases, with 6 bases between. Germline CDR1 and CDR2: KGHSH and LQKENI. The CDR3 loop is CASSPDSYGYTF. CDR3 nucleotides: TGTGCCAGCTCACCCGACAGCTATGGCTACACCTTC.

This clone was seen a handful of times. The chain is built from TRBV27 and TRBJ1-1, with 9 bases identical to TRBD1. CDR1 is MNHEY and CDR2 is SMNVEV in the germline V gene (reference sequence). CDR3 size: 16 residues. With V trimmed by 4 bases and J by 5 bases, 11 bases remained unmatched. The CDR3 loop reads CASSSAGTGRGTEAFF. The DNA for the CDR3 is TGTGCCAGCAGTTCTGCCGGGACAGGGCGGGGTACTGAAGCTTTCTTT.

Remarks on this clone: Other DNA sequences of this sample code for an identical CDR3. The chain carries TRBV7-3 and TRBJ1-2; 8 bases line up with TRBD1. This CDR3 has 13 residues. Germline V gene data show CDR1 as SGHTA and CDR2 as FQGTGA. V trimming: 4 bases; J trimming: 3 bases; junction bases outside the gene matches: 1. CDR3 loop: CASSSTGDYGYTF. CDR3 bases: TGTGCCAGCAGCTCGACAGGGGACTATGGCTACACCTTC.

The chain carries TRBV15 and TRBJ2-2, with D uncertain. CDR1 LNHNV and CDR2 YYDKDF come from the germline V gene (reference sequence). V lost 1 base and J 6 bases, leaving 9 bases between the germline ends. The CDR3 has 14 amino acids. The CDR3 sequence is CATSRGDNSGELFF. The DNA of the CDR3 is TGTGCCACCAGCAGAGGTGACAATTCCGGGGAGCTGTTTTTT.

V and J are TRBV5-4 and TRBJ2-5, with 9 bases lining up with TRBD2. CDR1 is SGHNT, CDR2 YYREEE, per germline (reference sequence). The CDR3 is 15 residues long. With 3 bases clipped from V and 4 bases from J, the junction kept 7 bases outside the gene matches. CDR3 in DNA: TGTGCCAGCAGCTCAATGGCGGGGGGGCCAGAGACCCAGTACTTC. Translation gives CASSSMAGGPETQYF. The complete variable domain, with remaining parts taken from reference TRBV5-4 and TRBJ2-5, reads ETGVTQSPTHLIKTRGQQVTLRCSSQSGHNTVSWYQQALGQGPQFIFQYYREEENGRGNFPPRFSGLQFPNYSSELNVNALELDDSALYLCASSSMAGGPETQYFGPGTRLLVL.

The V gene is TRBV7-9, the J gene TRBJ1-2; 8 nucleotides agree with TRBD1. Germline CDR1 and CDR2: SEHNR and FQNEAQ (reference sequence). V dropped 5 bases and J dropped 8; count of bases not matched to a gene: 7. The CDR3 length is 13 residues. The chain's CDR3 is CASSQDRGLGYTF. Written as DNA, the CDR3 is TGTGCCAGCAGCCAAGACAGGGGCCTAGGCTACACCTTC.

V is TRBV27 and J is TRBJ1-5; perhaps TRBD1 as D (6 bases). The ends were cut back, 6 bases at V and 1 base at J, with 13 bases in the middle. Germline CDR1 MNHEY, CDR2 SMNVEV (reference sequence). The CDR3 consists of 15 residues. CDR3 amino acids: CASSLERGSNQPQHF. The CDR3, as DNA: TGTGCCAGCAGCCTCGAAAGGGGGAGCAATCAGCCCCAGCATTTT.

The chain employs TRBV7-2 and TRBJ1-2, with 8 nucleotides matching TRBD1. The CDR3 extends over 14 amino acids. Germline-derived CDR1 and CDR2 are SGHTA and FQGNSA. The V gene end was trimmed by 2 bases and the J gene end by 4 bases; junction bases not matched to a gene: 3. The CDR3 region is CASSLRDRSYGYTF. As DNA, the CDR3 is TGTGCCAGCAGCTTAAGGGACAGGTCCTATGGCTACACCTTC.

The rearrangement links TRBV30 to TRBJ1-2, with 8 bases lining up with TRBD1. V shed 8 bases and J 5 bases; nucleotides not matched to a gene: 7. The CDR3 spans 12 residues. The V gene's germline CDR1 is GTSNPN and CDR2 SVGIG (reference sequence). The CDR3 sequence is CAGTGGGYGYTF. In nucleotides, the CDR3 is TGTGCCGGAACAGGGGGTGGGTATGGCTACACCTTC.

This chain links TRBV4-1 with TRBJ2-7, with a tentative D call TRBD1 (6 bases). Germline assignment: CDR1 MGHRA and CDR2 YSYEKL. This CDR3 has 17 residues. Trimming pared 0 bases from V and 4 bases from J, leaving 19 bases between. The CDR3 region is CASSQDSTGPLPYEQYV. The CDR3 nucleotides read TGCGCCAGCAGCCAAGATAGTACAGGGCCCCTCCCTTACGAGCAGTACGTC.

J is TRBJ2-5 and V is TRBV9; weak D call: TRBD2 (7 bases). V was cut by 5 bases and J by 1 base, with 18 bases left in between. The CDR3 extends over 16 amino acids. Germline values: CDR1 SGDLS, CDR2 YYNGEE. CDR3 loop: CASSKGGTIVQETQYF. The CDR3 nucleotides are TGTGCCAGCAGTAAGGGGGGGACTATTGTCCAAGAGACCCAGTACTTC.

This clone came up a few times. This chain connects TRBV7-9 to TRBJ1-4; D gene unclear. V was trimmed by 6 bases and J by 2 bases, leaving 7 bases between them. CDR1 and CDR2 from the germline V gene are SEHNR and FQNEAQ (reference sequence). This CDR3 is built from 13 residues. CDR3 DNA: TGTGCCAGCAGTAGTTGGACTAATGAAAAACTGTTTTTT. Translated, it gives CASSSWTNEKLFF. Combining the CDR3 with reference TRBV7-9 and TRBJ1-4 gives the whole variable domain DTGVSQNPRHKITKRGQNVTFRCDPISEHNRLYWYRQTLGQGPEFLTYFQNEAQLEKSRLLSDRFSAERPKGSFSTLEIQRTEQGDSAMYLCASSSWTNEKLFFGSGTQLSVL.

The chain recombines TRBV6-5 with TRBJ2-1; the match to TRBD2 covers 9 bases. The length of the CDR3 is 15 residues. CDR1 is MNHEY and CDR2 is SVGAGI in the germline V gene. With V trimmed by 2 bases and J by 7 bases, 6 bases remained unmatched. CDR3 sequence (DNA): TGTGCCAGCAGTTACAGGGCGGGGGGGCTGAATGAGCAGTTCTTC. Amino acid sequence: CASSYRAGGLNEQFF.

This clone was picked up a small number of times. The V and J genes are TRBV7-2 and TRBJ1-5, with D perhaps matching TRBD1 (5 bases). Germline V gene sequence: CDR1 SGHTA, CDR2 FQGNSA. This CDR3 has 13 amino acids. V shed 1 base and J shed 6 bases, with 7 bases lying between them. The CDR3 protein is CASSLEGAQPQHF. Written as DNA, the CDR3 is TGTGCCAGCAGCTTAGAAGGGGCTCAGCCCCAGCATTTT.

The chain uses TRBV6-5 and TRBJ1-1, with 10 bases matching TRBD1. Germline CDR1 and CDR2: MNHEY and SVGAGI. The CDR3 covers 13 residues. V shed 5 bases and J 6 bases; nucleotides not matched to a gene: 3. CDR3 bases: TGTGCCAGCAGTCAGGACAGGGGGTCTGAAGCTTTCTTT. It specifies CASSQDRGSEAFF.

The table lists this clone with a few counts. The chain is built from TRBV6-5 and TRBJ1-3; 7 bases fit TRBD1. The V gene end was trimmed by 2 bases and the J gene end by 0 bases; junction bases not matched to a gene: 4. The CDR3 loop spans 16 amino acids. The V gene's germline CDR1 is MNHEY and CDR2 SVGAGI. In DNA, the CDR3 is TGTGCCAGCAGTTACCGGGACAGAGCCTCTGGAAACACCATATATTTT. This encodes CASSYRDRASGNTIYF.

This clone was recorded a few times. The J gene is TRBJ1-1, the V gene TRBV7-9; weak D call: TRBD1 (5 bases). The CDR3 sequence is 11 residues long. Germline-derived CDR1 and CDR2 are SEHNR and FQNEAQ (reference sequence). Trimming removed 6 bases at V and 8 bases at J, with 10 bases between. Here the CDR3 reads CASRIDREAFF. Written as DNA, the CDR3 is TGTGCCAGCAGGATCGACAGAGAAGCTTTCTTT. Combining the CDR3 with reference TRBV7-9 and TRBJ1-1 gives the whole variable domain DTGVSQNPRHKITKRGQNVTFRCDPISEHNRLYWYRQTLGQGPEFLTYFQNEAQLEKSRLLSDRFSAERPKGSFSTLEIQRTEQGDSAMYLCASRIDREAFFGQGTRLTVV.

This clone was seen only a few times. This sequence joins TRBV5-8 and TRBJ1-5; D not resolved. Looked up from germline, CDR1 is SGHTS and CDR2 is YDEGEE. CDR3 length: 15 residues. Trimming stripped 4 bases from V and 3 bases from J, with 14 bases between. The CDR3 DNA is TGTGCCAGCAGCCCAGGAACCCTATCCAATCAGCCCCAGCATTTT. Translated, it gives CASSPGTLSNQPQHF.

J is TRBJ1-1 and V is TRBV6-1; TRBD1 matches at 9 bases. V dropped 4 bases and J dropped 2; count of bases not matched to a gene: 8. CDR3 length: 16 amino acids. CDR1 is MNHNS and CDR2 is SASEGT in the germline V gene. The CDR3 bases are TGTGCCAGCAGTGTACAGGGGGCTAATCGCAACACTGAAGCTTTCTTT. This encodes CASSVQGANRNTEAFF.

The chain joins TRBV5-1 to TRBJ2-1; D ambiguous. In germline, CDR1 is SGHRS, CDR2 YFSETQ. V lost 3 bases to trimming and J lost 0 bases, with 10 bases between them. This CDR3 has 15 residues. The CDR3 DNA reads as TGCGCCAGCAGCTCCGATGTTAGCTCCTACAATGAGCAGTTCTTC. This codes for CASSSDVSSYNEQFF. Using reference TRBV5-1 and TRBJ2-1 for the parts outside the CDR3, the full variable domain is KAGVTQTPRYLIKTRGQQVTLSCSPISGHRSVSWYQQTPGQGLQFLFEYFSETQRNKGNFPGRFSGRQFSNSRSEMNVSTLELGDSALYLCASSSDVSSYNEQFFGPGTRLTVL.

V gene TRBV5-4 combines with J gene TRBJ1-1; 9 bases align to TRBD1. V lost 4 bases, J lost 1 base, and 2 bases stayed unmatched. This CDR3 is built from 14 residues. Germline CDR1 and CDR2: SGHNT and YYREEE (reference sequence). The CDR3 region has the DNA TGTGCCAGCAGCCGGGGACAGGGGAACACTGAAGCTTTCTTT. Translated, it gives CASSRGQGNTEAFF.

The chain joins TRBV5-4 to TRBJ1-1, with 7 bases lining up with TRBD1. The CDR3 contains 14 residues. Germline V gene lookup returns CDR1 SGHNT and CDR2 YYREEE (reference sequence). V lost 4 bases, J lost 5 bases, and 8 bases stayed unmatched. As DNA, the CDR3 is TGTGCCAGCAGCGCACAGGGGAGTTGGACTGAAGCTTTCTTT. This gives the protein CASSAQGSWTEAFF.

This clone was counted between two and nine times. The gene calls are TRBV6-6 and TRBJ2-3, with 10 positions matching TRBD1. With 4 bases clipped from V and 5 bases from J, the junction kept 9 bases outside the gene matches. The germline V gene has CDR1 MNHNY and CDR2 SVGAGI (reference sequence). CDR3 size: 16 residues. The CDR3 is CASSFIGTGARDTQYF. The CDR3 nucleotides read TGTGCCAGCAGTTTTATCGGGACAGGGGCGAGAGATACGCAGTATTTT.

This clone has only a few counts. The chain links TRBV6-5 to TRBJ2-1; D possibly corresponds to TRBD1 (6 bases). This CDR3 has 14 amino acids. Germline CDR1 MNHEY, CDR2 SVGAGI. V lost 6 bases and J 5 bases, leaving 14 bases between the germline ends. The CDR3 loop reads CASRLGTPNNEQFF. The CDR3, as DNA: TGTGCCAGCAGACTCGGGACACCTAACAATGAGCAGTTCTTC.

This clone was picked up a small number of times. This CDR3 is CASSYRTGPMNSPLHF. The CDR3 region has the DNA TGTGCCAGCAGTTATCGGACAGGGCCGATGAATTCACCCCTCCACTTT. This chain uses TRBV7-6 with TRBJ1-6; 8 bases are shared with TRBD1. V shed 6 bases, J shed 7 bases, and the junction held 11 bases outside the gene matches. Germline V CDR1 and CDR2: SGHVS, FNYEAQ. There are 16 residues in the CDR3. Drawing the rest from reference TRBV7-6 and TRBJ1-6, the complete variable domain is GAGVSQSPRYKVTKRGQDVALRCDPISGHVSLYWYRQALGQGPEFLTYFNYEAQQDKSGLPNDRFSAERPEGSISTLTIQRTEQRDSAMYRCASSYRTGPMNSPLHFGNGTRLTVT.